The 26 T cell receptor beta chains in this list originate from one sample, sequenced in a study of OX40 agonist ivuxolimab in advanced cancers. TCRdb's table, derived via immunoSEQ multiplex PCR, lists solely in-frame clones and lacks some. In the table there are around 27,000 clones, 75% to 95% of which are singletons. The source was CD4+ or CD8+ T cells sorted from blood, collected in a trial of the OX40 agonist ivuxolimab. The origin of the receptors is an adult with an advanced solid tumor such as melanoma, head and neck, liver or kidney cancer.

This chain connects TRBV11-2 to TRBJ2-3, with 8 bases fitting TRBD2. The J segment lost 6 bases and the V segment lost 0 bases, leaving 8 bases of the junction unmatched. This CDR3 spans 16 amino acids. Germline CDR1 reads SGHAT; CDR2 reads FQNNGV. The CDR3 is CASSLDSGTISDTQYF. CDR3 DNA sequence: TGTGCCAGCAGCTTAGATAGCGGGACGATCAGTGATACGCAGTATTTT.

The chain is built from TRBV5-4 and TRBJ2-7; TRBD2 agrees at 11 bases. Germline CDR1 reads SGHNT; CDR2 reads YYREEE (reference sequence). The junction had 8 bases not matched to a gene; V was cut back by 4 bases and J by 2 bases. This CDR3 region has 16 residues. CDR3 amino acids: CASSAWLAGGTYEQYF. The CDR3, as DNA: TGTGCCAGCAGCGCATGGCTAGCGGGAGGCACCTACGAGCAGTACTTC. The full variable domain, rest sourced from reference TRBV5-4 and TRBJ2-7, is ETGVTQSPTHLIKTRGQQVTLRCSSQSGHNTVSWYQQALGQGPQFIFQYYREEENGRGNFPPRFSGLQFPNYSSELNVNALELDDSALYLCASSAWLAGGTYEQYFGPGTRLTVT.

This clone was recorded a few times. The V call is TRBV9, the J call TRBJ1-1; D is ambiguous. Between the trimmed V and J ends, which lost 4 bases and 3 bases, there was a span of 13 bases. In germline, CDR1 is SGDLS, CDR2 YYNGEE. The CDR3 runs 14 residues. CDR3 protein: CASSPSALDTEAFF. CDR3 in DNA: TGTGCCAGCAGCCCGTCGGCCCTGGACACTGAAGCTTTCTTT.

The chain couples TRBV5-1 to TRBJ2-3; D is perhaps TRBD2 (5 bases). CDR1 and CDR2 from the germline V gene are SGHRS and YFSETQ. CDR3 length: 14 residues. The V end was cut by 1 base, the J end by 2 bases, with 8 bases between. DNA of the CDR3: TGCGCCAGCAGCTTGATAGCGAACACAGATACGCAGTATTTT. Encoded protein: CASSLIANTDTQYF.

The gene calls are TRBV7-2 and TRBJ2-1; D is unresolved. Germline loops: CDR1 SGHTA, CDR2 FQGNSA. The CDR3 is made up of 13 amino acids. The V end lost 5 bases, the J end lost 5 bases, and 10 bases lay between the germline ends. CDR3 loop: CASSPLGNNEQFF. CDR3 sequence (DNA): TGTGCCAGCAGCCCTCTTGGGAACAATGAGCAGTTCTTC.

This clone was picked up one time. This chain joins TRBV11-2 and TRBJ1-2; D remains unclear. Germline V gene lookup returns CDR1 SGHAT and CDR2 FQNNGV. The CDR3 runs to 15 residues. V was shortened by 2 bases and J by 5 bases, with 15 bases between the two germline ends. CDR3 in DNA: TGTGCCAGCAGCTTATTCCCTCGGCCCGATTATGGCTACACCTTC. It is translated as CASSLFPRPDYGYTF.

V and J are TRBV15 and TRBJ2-1; 8 positions match TRBD2. Germline V gives CDR1 LNHNV, CDR2 YYDKDF (reference sequence). The J segment lost 0 bases and the V segment lost 0 bases, leaving 4 bases of the junction unmatched. The CDR3 consists of 17 residues. The CDR3 loop is CATSRDWLAGSYNEQFF. The DNA of the CDR3 is TGTGCCACCAGCAGAGATTGGCTAGCGGGCTCCTACAATGAGCAGTTCTTC. Full variable domain (missing parts from reference TRBV15 and TRBJ2-1): DAMVIQNPRYQVTQFGKPVTLSCSQTLNHNVMYWYQQKSSQAPKLLFHYYDKDFNNEADTPDNFQSRRPNTSFCFLDIRSPGLGDTAMYLCATSRDWLAGSYNEQFFGPGTRLTVL.

This clone was counted a single time. The chain couples TRBV11-2 to TRBJ1-1; D is uncertain. V was clipped by 5 bases and J by 1 base, with 14 bases between them. The CDR3 has 15 amino acids. Germline V gene data show CDR1 as SGHAT and CDR2 as FQNNGV. The CDR3 here is CASSPTYPRNTEAFF. The CDR3, as DNA: TGTGCCAGCAGCCCCACCTACCCAAGGAACACTGAAGCTTTCTTT. Filled out from reference TRBV11-2 and TRBJ1-1, the complete variable domain reads EAGVAQSPRYKIIEKRQSVAFWCNPISGHATLYWYQQILGQGPKLLIQFQNNGVVDDSQLPKDRFSAERLKGVDSTLKIQPAKLEDSAVYLCASSPTYPRNTEAFFGQGTRLTVV.

This chain connects TRBV5-8 to TRBJ2-1, with 7 nucleotides matching TRBD2. CDR1 is SGHTS, CDR2 YDEGEE, per germline. This CDR3 has 16 residues. With V trimmed by 4 bases and J by 4 bases, 11 bases remained unmatched. This CDR3 is CASSLMESGVYNEQFF. The CDR3 DNA follows: TGTGCCAGCAGCCTCATGGAGAGCGGGGTTTACAATGAGCAGTTCTTC.

The chain recombines TRBV6-6 with TRBJ1-5, with D maybe TRBD1 (5 bases). V gave up 2 bases and J gave up 6 bases, with 8 bases separating them. The CDR3 sequence is 13 residues long. From germline, CDR1 is MNHNY and CDR2 SVGAGI (reference sequence). CDR3 in amino acids: CASSYPGRQPQHF. The CDR3 DNA follows: TGTGCCAGCAGTTACCCAGGGCGTCAGCCCCAGCATTTT.

This clone was recorded once. The chain employs TRBV7-8 and TRBJ2-3; D remains ambiguous. This CDR3 spans 14 amino acids. Germline-derived CDR1 and CDR2 are SGHVS and FQNEAQ. V shed 5 bases and J shed 2 bases, with 11 bases lying between them. CDR3 sequence (DNA): TGTGCCAGCAGCCCCCTCGGCTCCACAGATACGCAGTATTTT. Encoded protein: CASSPLGSTDTQYF.

The chain is built from TRBV4-1 and TRBJ2-1; 9 bases are shared with TRBD1. The J segment lost 4 bases and the V segment lost 3 bases, leaving 4 bases of the junction unmatched. There are 15 residues in the CDR3. The V gene's germline CDR1 is MGHRA and CDR2 YSYEKL. The CDR3 coding sequence is TGCGCCAGCAGCCAGGGACAGGGAGGGTACAATGAGCAGTTCTTC. Protein product: CASSQGQGGYNEQFF.

V and J are TRBV21-1 and TRBJ2-7; no DNA check was done on the table's D call, TRBD2. TRBV21-1 is classified as a pseudogene. The CDR3 is 20 residues long. CDR3 coding DNA: TGTGCCAGCAGCAAAGTTTGGGACAGTTGGCATTTGGGACTAGCAAACGAGCAGTACTTC. Its translation is CASSKVWDSWHLGLANEQYF.

This chain joins TRBV30 and TRBJ2-7; 8 nucleotides align to TRBD2. CDR1 is GTSNPN and CDR2 is SVGIG in the germline V gene (reference sequence). Losses at the gene ends were 2 bases for V and 6 bases for J; bases not matched to a gene: 15. The CDR3 has 16 amino acids. In nucleotides, the CDR3 is TGTGCCTGGAGTAACCCCGCTGGACTAGCTCCGCGCGAGCAGTACTTC. Translated, it gives CAWSNPAGLAPREQYF.

As to this clone: Since a much larger clone is just one base distant, this may be a read error. The genes are TRBV7-9 and TRBJ2-1; D gene ambiguous. The CDR3 extends over 15 amino acids. Trimming removed 8 bases at V and 2 bases at J, with 16 bases between. Germline CDR1 reads SEHNR; CDR2 reads FQNEAQ (reference sequence). The CDR3 sequence is CASGLVLAPYNEQFF. DNA for the CDR3: TGTGCCAGCGGTCTAGTGCTCGCACCCTACAATGAGCAGTTCTTC.

The chain joins TRBV7-9 to TRBJ2-1; D is perhaps TRBD2 (6 bases). The germline gives CDR1 SEHNR, CDR2 FQNEAQ (reference sequence). The CDR3 contains 15 residues. V shed 1 base and J shed 7 bases, with 14 bases lying between them. CDR3 bases: TGTGCCAGCAGCTTAGGGTCCTCGCGGGGTAATGAGCAGTTCTTC. It is translated as CASSLGSSRGNEQFF.

CDR3 bases: TGCGCCAGCAGCCCTTGGACAGGGAGTGGCTATGGCTACACCTTC. Amino acids: CASSPWTGSGYGYTF. The chain couples TRBV5-1 to TRBJ1-2; 8 bases fit TRBD1. CDR3 size: 15 residues. V trimming: 4 bases; J trimming: 4 bases; junction bases outside the gene matches: 9. Per germline, CDR1 SGHRS and CDR2 YFSETQ.

V is TRBV6-5 and J is TRBJ2-7; 11 bases align to TRBD2. Trimming cost V 6 bases and J 3 bases; bases outside gene matches: 7. Germline V gene lookup returns CDR1 MNHEY and CDR2 SVGAGI. The CDR3 has 15 residues. CDR3 protein: CASRSGTSGYYEQYF. Here the CDR3 DNA reads TGTGCCAGCAGGTCCGGGACTAGCGGATACTACGAGCAGTACTTC.

This clone was recorded only once. The DNA of the CDR3 is TGCGCCAGCAGCAGTCACCCTAACTACAATGAGCAGTTCTTC. This translates into CASSSHPNYNEQFF. The V and J genes are TRBV10-2 and TRBJ2-1, with D unclear. Germline V gives CDR1 WSHSY, CDR2 SAAADI. CDR3 size: 14 residues. Trimming pared 6 bases from V and 3 bases from J, leaving 12 bases between.

The CDR3 DNA reads as TGTGCCAGCAGCCACCGAGGACTAGCGGGGTACGAGCAGTACTTC. Protein sequence: CASSHRGLAGYEQYF. The chain uses TRBV5-6 and TRBJ2-7, with TRBD2 matching over 12 bases. V was clipped by 4 bases and J by 4 bases; unmatched bases: 6. Germline-derived CDR1 and CDR2 are SGHDT and YYEEEE. The CDR3 has 15 amino acids.

The chain employs TRBV30 and TRBJ2-3; no clear D gene. CDR1 is GTSNPN and CDR2 is SVGIG in the germline V gene (reference sequence). V was shortened by 2 bases and J by 1 base, with 7 bases between the two germline ends. This CDR3 is 13 amino acids long. The CDR3, as DNA: TGTGCCTGGAGTCAAACCCGCACAGATACGCAGTATTTT. Its protein is CAWSQTRTDTQYF.

This rearrangement joins TRBV21-1 to TRBJ2-1; the table's D gene call, TRBD1, was not cross checked with the DNA. TRBV21-1 is labeled a pseudogene. The CDR3 contains 18 residues. The CDR3 loop reads CASSRKTGVGREDNEQFF. CDR3 nucleotides: TGTGCCAGCAGCCGCAAGACAGGGGTCGGGCGGGAAGACAATGAGCAGTTCTTC.

The chain employs TRBV7-6 and TRBJ2-7; D gene unclear. Germline CDR1 and CDR2: SGHVS and FNYEAQ. The CDR3 is 12 residues long. Between the trimmed V and J ends, which lost 6 bases and 6 bases, there was a span of 12 bases. The chain's CDR3 is CASRDPSGEQYF. The CDR3 coding sequence is TGTGCCAGCAGGGACCCGAGTGGCGAGCAGTACTTC.

V is TRBV7-9 and J is TRBJ2-1, with D hard to call. CDR3 size: 15 residues. V was shortened by 4 bases and J by 3 bases, with 13 bases between the two germline ends. In germline, CDR1 is SEHNR, CDR2 FQNEAQ (reference sequence). CDR3: CASSSVWRNYNEQFF. For the CDR3, the DNA is TGTGCCAGCAGCTCAGTATGGCGGAACTACAATGAGCAGTTCTTC.

The genes are TRBV5-5 and TRBJ2-2; TRBD2 might be the D (5 bases). CDR1 SGHKS and CDR2 YYEKEE come from the germline V gene (reference sequence). V lost 5 bases and J lost 7, with 15 bases in between. This CDR3 spans 14 amino acids. The CDR3, as DNA: TGTGCCAGCAGTGGGTATAGCGATGGCGGGGAGCTGTTTTTT. This translates into CASSGYSDGGELFF.

This chain links TRBV28 with TRBJ2-7; 7 nucleotides line up with TRBD2. Losses at the gene ends were 4 bases for V and 0 bases for J; bases not matched to a gene: 15. This CDR3 spans 18 amino acids. From germline, CDR1 is MDHEN and CDR2 SYDVKM. The CDR3 sequence is CASSSMLQGRDYSYEQYF. CDR3 nucleotide sequence: TGTGCCAGCAGTTCCATGCTTCAAGGCCGGGACTACTCCTACGAGCAGTACTTC.